The T cell receptor beta chain under discussion was sequenced for a study of beta chain features in type 1 diabetes. About the research overall: The patient and healthy donor groups were comparable for age, gender and cell yields.

About this clone: Its antigen is undetermined.

cDNA synthesis used the whole RNA isolate, giving expressed TCRB sequences. Method: immunoSEQ multiplex PCR; TCRdb's copy keeps in-frame clones and lacks some. The table lists roughly 350,000 clones, roughly 11% of them singletons. General study findings and limits: Type 1 diabetes patients showed a moderate but significant shortening of TCRB CDR3s in all four CD4+ subsets.

One heparinised blood draw, averaging about 120 mL, came from each donor. Sorting that relied on CD45RO/CCR7/CD25/CD127/CD95/CD27 yielded CD4+ naive, central memory, regulatory and stem cell-like memory cells. The TCR comes from a woman aged 25 to 39 in good health. The sequenced sample was naive CD4+ T cells from blood.

As DNA, the CDR3 is TGTGCCAGCTCACGGACTAGCGCGAACACCGGGGAGCTGTTTTTT. Its protein is CASSRTSANTGELFF. V and J are TRBV18 and TRBJ2-2, with TRBD2 matching over 9 bases. V was clipped by 4 bases and J by 0 bases; unmatched bases: 0. This CDR3 spans 15 amino acids. From germline, CDR1 is KGHSH and CDR2 LQKENI.